This T cell receptor (beta chain) appears in the sequencing data of a study of blood T cell repertoires in COVID-19. This clone was found once. This table comes from immunoSEQ multiplex PCR, and its TCRdb copy is limited to in-frame clones, with some not included. Here the sample spans 150,000 or so clones, over 75% being singletons. The CDR3 is 13 residues long. Deletions cut 6 bases from V and 6 bases from J, with 14 bases between. The germline CDR1 and CDR2 sequences are SNHLY and FYNNEI. J is TRBJ1-1 and V is TRBV2; unclear D gene. Sequences were obtained from peripheral blood. The receptor comes from a man aged 55 to 69 with active or convalescent COVID-19. In nucleotides, the CDR3 is TGTGCCAGCAGGACCCACGAGGGCGCTGAAGCTTTCTTT. It codes for CASRTHEGAEAFF.